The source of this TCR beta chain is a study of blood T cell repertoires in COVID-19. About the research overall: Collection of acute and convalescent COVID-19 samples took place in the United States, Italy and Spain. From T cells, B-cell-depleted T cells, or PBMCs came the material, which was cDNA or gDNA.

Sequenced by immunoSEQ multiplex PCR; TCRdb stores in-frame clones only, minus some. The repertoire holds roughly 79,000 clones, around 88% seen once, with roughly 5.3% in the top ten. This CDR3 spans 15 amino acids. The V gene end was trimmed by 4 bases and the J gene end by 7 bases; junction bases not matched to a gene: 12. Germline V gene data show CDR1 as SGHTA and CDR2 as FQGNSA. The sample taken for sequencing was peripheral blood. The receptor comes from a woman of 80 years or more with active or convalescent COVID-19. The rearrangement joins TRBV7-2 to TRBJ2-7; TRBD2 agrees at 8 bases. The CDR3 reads CASSSPGLGAREQYF. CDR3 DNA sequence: TGTGCCAGCAGCTCTCCGGGACTAGGGGCAAGGGAGCAGTACTTC.